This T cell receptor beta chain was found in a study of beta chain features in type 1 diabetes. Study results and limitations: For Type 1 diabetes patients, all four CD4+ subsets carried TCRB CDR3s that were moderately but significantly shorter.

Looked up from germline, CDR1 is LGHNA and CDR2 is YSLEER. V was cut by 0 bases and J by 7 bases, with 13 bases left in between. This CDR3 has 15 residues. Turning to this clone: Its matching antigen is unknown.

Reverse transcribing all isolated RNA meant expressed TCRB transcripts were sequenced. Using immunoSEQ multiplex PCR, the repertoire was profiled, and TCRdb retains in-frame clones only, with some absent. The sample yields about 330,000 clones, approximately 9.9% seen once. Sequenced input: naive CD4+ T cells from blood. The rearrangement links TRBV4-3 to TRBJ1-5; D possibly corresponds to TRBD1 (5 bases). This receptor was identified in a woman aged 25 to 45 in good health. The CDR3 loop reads CASSQDEGTGQPQHF. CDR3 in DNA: TGCGCCAGCAGCCAAGACGAGGGGACTGGGCAGCCCCAGCATTTT.